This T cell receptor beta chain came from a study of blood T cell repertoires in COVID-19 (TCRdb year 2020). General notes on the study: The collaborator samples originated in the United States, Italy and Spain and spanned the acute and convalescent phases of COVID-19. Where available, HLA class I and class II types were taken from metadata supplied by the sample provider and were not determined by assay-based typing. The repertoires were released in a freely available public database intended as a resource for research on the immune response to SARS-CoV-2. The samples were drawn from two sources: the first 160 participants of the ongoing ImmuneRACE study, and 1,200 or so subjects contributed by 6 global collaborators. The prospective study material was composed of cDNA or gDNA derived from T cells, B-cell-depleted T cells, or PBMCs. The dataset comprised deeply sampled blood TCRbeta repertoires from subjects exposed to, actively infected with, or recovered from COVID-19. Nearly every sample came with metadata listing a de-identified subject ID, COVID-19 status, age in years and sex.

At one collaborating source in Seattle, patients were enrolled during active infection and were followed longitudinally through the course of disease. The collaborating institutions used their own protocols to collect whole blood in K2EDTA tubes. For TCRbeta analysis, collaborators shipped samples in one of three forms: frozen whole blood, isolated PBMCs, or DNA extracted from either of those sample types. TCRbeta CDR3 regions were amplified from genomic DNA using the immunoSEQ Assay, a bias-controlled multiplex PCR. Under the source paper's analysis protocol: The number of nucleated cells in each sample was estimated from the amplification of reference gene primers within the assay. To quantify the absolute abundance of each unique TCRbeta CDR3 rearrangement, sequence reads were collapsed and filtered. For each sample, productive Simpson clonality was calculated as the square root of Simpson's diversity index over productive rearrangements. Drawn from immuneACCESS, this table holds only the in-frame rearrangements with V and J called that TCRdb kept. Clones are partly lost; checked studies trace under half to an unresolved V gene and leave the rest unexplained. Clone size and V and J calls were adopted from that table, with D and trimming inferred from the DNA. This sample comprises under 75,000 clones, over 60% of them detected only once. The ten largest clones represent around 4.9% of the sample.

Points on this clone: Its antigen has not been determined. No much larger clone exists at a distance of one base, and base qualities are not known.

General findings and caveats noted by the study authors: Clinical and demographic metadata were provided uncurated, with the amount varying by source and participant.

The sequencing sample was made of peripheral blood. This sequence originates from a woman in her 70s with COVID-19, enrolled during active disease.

The nucleotides are TGTGCCAGCAGTTACTCCGGTGGAGTTGGTGCCGGGGAGCTGTTTTTT. The translation is CASSYSGGVGAGELFF. The rearrangement joined TRBV2 to TRBJ2-2, with no D gene named confidently. Based on the germline V gene, the CDR1 and CDR2 sequences are SNHLY and FYNNEI. The junction carries 19 bases between V and J, which are trimmed by 5 bases and 6 bases respectively. From the cysteine up to the phenylalanine, the CDR3 has a length of 16 residues. The sequence is cut down to CDR3 DNA, 48 bases in frame from base 1. The reference TRBV2 and TRBJ2-2 proteins fill in what lies around the CDR3, so the full variable domain reads EPEVTQTPSHQVTQMGQEVILRCVPISNHLYFYWYRQILGQKVEFLVSFYNNEISEKSEIFDDQFSVERPDGSNFTLKIRSTKLEDSAMYFCASSYSGGVGAGELFFGEGSRLTVL.